This TCR beta chain appears in the sequencing data of a study of CD8+CD57+ T cells in acquired aplastic anemia. About the study: The average for DNA from sorted CD4+ and CD8+ cells was about 2.9 ug. Study-wide results and caveats: Overlapping CD8+ CDR3 repertoires of patients and controls contained roughly 29 shared sequences. Patients and controls had CD8+ Simpson's diversity values that were not significantly distinct.

Genomic DNA templated the TCR beta VDJ and CDR3 profiling. TCRdb recomputed calls from the reads with MiXCR, one row per CDR3 protein. This table has approximately 300,000 distinct CDR3 sequences, approximately 58% appearing once. At least ten counts were recorded for this clonotype. Antigen: not known. The sequenced patients had an expansion of CD8+CD57+ cells seen by flow cytometry. None of the patients had been given any therapy when their blood was sampled. This CDR3 is built from 14 residues. Germline CDR1 reads KGHSH; CDR2 reads LQKENI. With V trimmed by 3 bases and J by 0 bases, 2 bases remained unmatched.

J is TRBJ2-7 and V is TRBV18; 7 nucleotides match TRBD2. Sequencing was performed on sorted CD4+, CD8+, or CD8+CD57+ T cells (not recorded which) from PBMCs. This TCR came from a human donor with aplastic anemia. The CDR3 sequence: CASSPASGSYEQYF. The CDR3 DNA is TGTGCCAGCTCACCGGCTAGCGGCTCCTACGAGCAGTACTTC.